This T cell receptor (beta chain) was captured in a study of beta chain features in type 1 diabetes. Study-wide results and caveats: Sampled from patients, naive, central memory and Treg TCRB repertoires appeared more similar than those sampled from healthy donors. TCRB CDR3s from Type 1 diabetes patients were moderately but significantly shorter in all four CD4+ subsets.

Purity (above 98%) was reached by all sorted populations. Isolated RNA was reverse transcribed in full, so expressed TCRB transcripts were sequenced. The average output of naive, central memory and regulatory T cell samples was about 3.57 million reads. Sequencing used immunoSEQ multiplex PCR; TCRdb keeps in-frame clones, though not all of them. The sample lists 500,000 to 850,000 clones, about 14% occurring once. Details on this clone: The antigen remains unidentified.

Sequenced material: naive CD4+ T cells from blood. This TCR came from a man aged 18 to 35 with type 1 diabetes.

The CDR3 reads CSAGGGERGTQYF. DNA for the CDR3: TGCAGCGCCGGTGGCGGGGAGAGGGGGACCCAGTACTTC. This rearrangement joins TRBV29-1 to TRBJ2-5; D might be TRBD2 (6 bases). Trimming pared 7 bases from V and 7 bases from J, leaving 19 bases between. The CDR3 is 13 residues long. Per germline, CDR1 SQVTM and CDR2 ANQGSEA.